The table lists the clone carrying this TCR beta chain with a few counts. The data originate from a study of spatial heterogeneity in lung cancer. J gave up 5 bases and V 0 bases, and 0 bases lay outside the gene matches. CDR3 length equals 15 residues. TCRdb re-derived calls from the 5' RACE reads in MiXCR, one entry per CDR3 protein. The sample shows 15,000 to 20,000 distinct CDR3 sequences, 9% to 10% of them seen only once. Time point of the sample: blood at routine non-recurrence follow-up after resection. This receptor was identified in a female donor with early-stage non-small cell lung cancer. The chain has TRBV12-3 or TRBV12-4 and TRBJ2-2; 10 bases agree with TRBD1. Sample: PBMCs, taken at follow-up. The CDR3, as DNA: TGTGCCAGCAGTTTAGCGGGACAGGGGACCGGGGAGCTGTTTTTT. Translated, it gives CASSLAGQGTGELFF.